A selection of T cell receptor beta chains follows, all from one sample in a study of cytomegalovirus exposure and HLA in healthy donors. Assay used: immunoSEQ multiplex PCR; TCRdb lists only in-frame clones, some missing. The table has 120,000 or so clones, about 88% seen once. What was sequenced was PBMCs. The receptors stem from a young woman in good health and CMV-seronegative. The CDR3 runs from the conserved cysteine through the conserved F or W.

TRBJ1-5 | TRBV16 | CASSQSSAENQPQHF
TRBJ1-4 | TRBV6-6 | CASSIMGQALFF
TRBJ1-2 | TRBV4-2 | CASSQDLEASYGYTF
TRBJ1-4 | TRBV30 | CAWSARQGGEKLFF
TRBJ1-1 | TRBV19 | CASSIDEGRRAFF
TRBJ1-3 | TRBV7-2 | CASSLGGYSGNTIYF
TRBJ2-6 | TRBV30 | CAWRDRASGANVLTF
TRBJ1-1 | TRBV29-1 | CSVFLLTGGHTEAFF
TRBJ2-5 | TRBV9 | CASSVALFAGNQETQYF
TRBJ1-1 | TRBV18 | CASSLKPGGSEAFF
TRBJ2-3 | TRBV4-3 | CASSYSFRGHQSTDTQYF
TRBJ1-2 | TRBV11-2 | CASSYTGGLGYGYTF
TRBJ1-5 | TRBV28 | CASLASNQPQHF
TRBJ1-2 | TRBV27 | CASSIRSGTGYGYTF
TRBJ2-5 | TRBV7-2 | CASTLESAQYF
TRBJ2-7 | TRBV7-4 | CASSLGRRHHYEQYF
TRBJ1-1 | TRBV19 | CASIGQTKLYEAFF
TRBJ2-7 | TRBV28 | CASSTPGQGSSYEQYF
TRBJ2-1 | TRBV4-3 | CASSPTSGSGPYNEQFF
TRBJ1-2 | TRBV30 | CAWTGTGLTYGYTF
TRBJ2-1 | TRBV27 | CASSLNRDEQFF
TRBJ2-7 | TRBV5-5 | CASSRDPGGLNHEQYF
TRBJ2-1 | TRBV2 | CASSPGPTGVF
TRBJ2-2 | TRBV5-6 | CASRNEVFPGGASGELFF
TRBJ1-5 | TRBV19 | CASSPKGNNQPQHF
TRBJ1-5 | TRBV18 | CASSTGTGHNQPQHF
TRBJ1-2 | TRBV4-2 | CASKTTAETAGGGYTF